These T cell receptor beta chains were read from a single sample in a study of blood T cell repertoires in COVID-19. Clones were read by immunoSEQ multiplex PCR, and TCRdb kept only the in-frame ones, dropping some. This sample yields some 75,000 clones, of which 80% to 95% are seen a single time; 6.9% belongs to the top ten. The sample consisted of peripheral blood. The receptors were sampled from a human donor in a cohort sampled during active COVID-19. CDR3s include the opening cysteine and the closing phenylalanine or tryptophan. The D gene is left open where the match is weak. Not all rows give a size; the values are once, few, many and, for expanded clones, a class.

NA | NA | TRBJ2-5 | TRBV5-1 | TGCGCCAGCAGCTTGACCGGACTCGAGGGAGAGACCCAGTACTTC | CASSLTGLEGETQYF
NA | once | TRBJ2-5 | TRBV11-2 | TGTGCCAGCAGCCCATTAAAATGGGGGCAGAAAGAGACCCAGTACTTC | CASSPLKWGQKETQYF
NA | NA | TRBJ1-5 | TRBV6-6 | TGTGCCAGCAGTTCAACACAGGGCGGGGGGCCCCAGCATTTT | CASSSTQGGGPQHF
NA | NA | TRBJ1-3 | TRBV19 | TGTGCCAGTAGTATACAAGGAAACACCATATATTTT | CASSIQGNTIYF
TRBD1 | NA | TRBJ1-6 | TRBV9 | TGTGCCAGCAGCGAACAGGGGTATAATTCACCCCTCCACTTT | CASSEQGYNSPLHF
TRBD2 | NA | TRBJ2-1 | TRBV6-5 | TGTGCCAGCAGGGAGCGGGGGGGCCGATGGAATGAGCAGTTCTTC | CASRERGGRWNEQFF
TRBD1 | NA | TRBJ2-2 | TRBV15 | TGTGCCACCAGCACTGGACAGGGAAGACGCACCGGGGAGCTGTTTTTT | CATSTGQGRRTGELFF
TRBD1 | NA | TRBJ2-7 | TRBV2 | TGTGCCAGCAGCTCCACAGGGGCCCTCTCCTACGAGCAGTACTTC | CASSSTGALSYEQYF
TRBD1 | NA | TRBJ1-2 | TRBV2 | TGTGCCAGCAGTGGGGACAGGGGCACGGGAGGCTACACCTTC | CASSGDRGTGGYTF
NA | NA | TRBJ2-7 | TRBV4-2 | TGTGCCAGCAGCCAAGAACAGGTGGCGGCTCGAGAGCAGTACTTC | CASSQEQVAAREQYF
TRBD2 | NA | TRBJ2-3 | TRBV5-1 | TGCGCCAGCAGCCAGGGACTAGCGGGGGGGGCCACGGATACGCAGTATTTT | CASSQGLAGGATDTQYF
TRBD1 | few | TRBJ1-3 | TRBV20-1 | TGCAGTTTCGACAGGGGGAACACCATATATTTT | CSFDRGNTIYF
TRBD1 | NA | TRBJ2-1 | TRBV6-6 | TGTGCCAGCAGGACCGGGACAGGGGATGAGCAGTTCTTC | CASRTGTGDEQFF
TRBD1 | NA | TRBJ1-2 | TRBV27 | TGTGCCAGCAGTTTCTCCCAACAGAGGGGGTCCGGGACAGGGCTGCGGAGCTATGGCTACACCTTC | CASSFSQQRGSGTGLRSYGYTF
TRBD1 | NA | TRBJ2-1 | TRBV7-8 | TGTGCCAGCAGCGTGGGACAGGGGCTGTCCCAGTTCTTC | CASSVGQGLSQFF
TRBD1 | NA | TRBJ2-7 | TRBV6-6 | TGTGCCAGCAGCCGGGACAGGGGCGAGCAGTACTTC | CASSRDRGEQYF
TRBD2 | once | TRBJ2-5 | TRBV9 | TGTGCCAGCAGCGGGCTAGCGGGGGGTGAGACCCAGTACTTC | CASSGLAGGETQYF
NA | NA | TRBJ2-7 | TRBV12-2 | TGTGCAAGTCGCTTGCCTAACGAGCAGTACTTC | CASRLPNEQYF
TRBD1 | NA | TRBJ1-4 | TRBV18 | TGTGCCAGCTCACCAGCCGGGACAGGCACAACTAATGAAAAACTGTTTTTT | CASSPAGTGTTNEKLFF
TRBD1 | once | TRBJ1-6 | TRBV25-1 | TGTGCCAGCAAGGCCGTCCGGACAGGGTATAATTCACCCCTCCACTTT | CASKAVRTGYNSPLHF
NA | NA | TRBJ2-2 | TRBV3-1/TRBV3-2 | TGTGCCAGCAGCCAACTGAACACCGGGGAGCTGTTTTTT | CASSQLNTGELFF
NA | NA | TRBJ1-1 | TRBV28 | TGTGCCAGCAGTCCTGGGGCTTTGAACACTGAAGCTTTCTTT | CASSPGALNTEAFF
NA | NA | TRBJ2-3 | TRBV27 | TGTGCCAGCAGTCAGGGGTATCCCACAGATACGCAGTATTTT | CASSQGYPTDTQYF
TRBD2 | NA | TRBJ2-7 | TRBV28 | TGTGGGGAAGCGGGACTAGCGGGGACAGAGCAGTACTTC | CGEAGLAGTEQYF
NA | NA | TRBJ1-5 | TRBV19 | TGTGCCAGTAGTGATAGCGGGGGGTTGGGCCCCATGGGTTTGGGCAATCAGCCCCAGCATTTT | CASSDSGGLGPMGLGNQPQHF
NA | NA | TRBJ2-5 | TRBV6-6 | TGTGCCAGCAGTAACCAACAGGGATCAAGAGTGACCCAGTACTTC | CASSNQQGSRVTQYF
NA | NA | TRBJ2-1 | TRBV3-1/TRBV3-2 | TGTGCCAGCACCTCAAGCGGACGTCCCGGGGGTGAGCAGTTCTTC | CASTSSGRPGGEQFF
TRBD1 | NA | TRBJ1-2 | TRBV25-1 | TGTGCCAGCAGTGATCCAGGGGGATCCCTCTATGGCTACACCTTC | CASSDPGGSLYGYTF
NA | NA | TRBJ1-1 | TRBV19 | TGTGCCAGTAGTATTCCAACGGGTATGGCTGAAGCTTTCTTT | CASSIPTGMAEAFF
TRBD1 | NA | TRBJ1-1 | TRBV4-3 | TGCGCCAGCAGCCGAGGTCAGGGGGCCACTGAAGCTTTCTTT | CASSRGQGATEAFF
NA | NA | TRBJ1-5 | TRBV5-1 | TGCGCCAGCAGCTTGGAGGAGGGACAGCCCCAGCATTTT | CASSLEEGQPQHF
TRBD2 | NA | TRBJ2-5 | TRBV6-5 | TGTGCCAGCACCGACGGGGGGCAAGAGACCCAGTACTTC | CASTDGGQETQYF
NA | NA | TRBJ1-1 | TRBV3-1/TRBV3-2 | TGTGCCAGCAGCCAAGTGTCAGCGGGGACTGAAGCTTTCTTT | CASSQVSAGTEAFF
TRBD1 | NA | TRBJ1-1 | TRBV12-3/TRBV12-4 | TGTGCCAGCAGTAGGACAGGGGCAGCTTTCTTT | CASSRTGAAFF
TRBD1 | NA | TRBJ1-2 | TRBV7-8 | TGTGCCAGCAGCACCGAGACAGGGAACTATGGCTACACCTTC | CASSTETGNYGYTF
NA | NA | TRBJ1-5 | TRBV21-1 | TGTGCCAGCAGCAAAGATCGGTCGGAGAATCAGCCCCAGCATTTT | CASSKDRSENQPQHF
NA | NA | TRBJ1-5 | TRBV7-8 | TGTGCCAGCAGTCGAGGGACAAGCAATCAGCCCCAGCATTTT | CASSRGTSNQPQHF
NA | NA | TRBJ1-6 | TRBV5-6 | TGTGCCAGCAGCTCACAGGGTTTGCAGAATTCACCCCTCCACTTT | CASSSQGLQNSPLHF
TRBD1 | NA | TRBJ1-1 | TRBV5-6 | TGTGCCAGCAGCTTGGATCTTAACAGGGGGCACACTGAAGCTTTCTTT | CASSLDLNRGHTEAFF
NA | NA | TRBJ2-5 | TRBV7-8 | TGTGCCAGCAGCTACAGGGTCCAGGAGACCCAGTACTTC | CASSYRVQETQYF
NA | NA | TRBJ1-3 | TRBV3-1/TRBV3-2 | TGTGCCAGCAGCCAAGATCAGACAGGAGGAAACACCATATATTTT | CASSQDQTGGNTIYF
TRBD1 | NA | TRBJ1-4 | TRBV28 | TGTGCCAGCAGTAACCCATCCGGACAGGGGGTATTCCTGTTTTTT | CASSNPSGQGVFLFF
TRBD1 | NA | TRBJ1-1 | TRBV7-2 | TGTGCCAGCAGCTTAAATCGGGACAGGGCCTCTGAAGCTTTCTTT | CASSLNRDRASEAFF
NA | NA | TRBJ2-1 | TRBV19 | TGTGCCAGTAGTATAGATCCATTTCCGGGGGGCCTCTACAATGAGCAGTTCTTC | CASSIDPFPGGLYNEQFF
NA | NA | TRBJ1-1 | TRBV7-6 | TGTGCCAGCAGCTTTTCCGACAGTAGTCCTGAAGCTTTCTTT | CASSFSDSSPEAFF
NA | NA | TRBJ2-1 | TRBV10-1 | TGCGCCAGCAGTGAGGGACTTCTTAGACTCAATGAGCAGTTCTTC | CASSEGLLRLNEQFF
TRBD1 | NA | TRBJ1-3 | TRBV24-1 | TGTGCCACCAGTGATTCCGGACAGGTTGGAAACACCATATATTTT | CATSDSGQVGNTIYF
TRBD2 | NA | TRBJ2-1 | TRBV6-5 | TGTGCCAGCAGAATAGCGGGGGGCGTTTACAATGAGCAGTTCTTC | CASRIAGGVYNEQFF